This T cell receptor (beta chain) was captured in a study of blood T cell repertoires in COVID-19. Study in general: Samples taken during acute and convalescent COVID-19 were collected in the United States, Italy and Spain. Sources were T cells, B-cell-depleted T cells, or PBMCs; the material itself was cDNA or gDNA.

Germline V CDR1 and CDR2: MNHEY, SVGAGI. Trimming removed 6 bases at V and 3 bases at J, with 8 bases between. The CDR3 has 12 amino acids. Methods used by the authors: Amplification from reference gene primers served as the basis for estimated nucleated cell counts. Sequencing used immunoSEQ multiplex PCR; TCRdb keeps in-frame clones, though not all of them. Clone size and the V and J calls come from that table; the DNA yielded D and trimming. The sample has more than 85,000 clones, 82% seen once; the top ten hold about 17%. The V call is TRBV6-5, the J call TRBJ1-1; the D is unclear. This sequence originates from an elderly man with acute or convalescent COVID-19. The source material was peripheral blood. For the CDR3, the DNA is TGTGCCAGCAGGAAGGAGCACACTGAAGCTTTCTTT. Encoded protein: CASRKEHTEAFF.